The clone carrying this T cell receptor (beta chain) was seen ten or more times. As yet, its antigen is unknown. TCRdb reprocessed the 5' RACE reads with MiXCR, giving one entry per CDR3 protein. The sample gives roughly 700,000 distinct CDR3 sequences, approximately 9% of which show up once; around 0.95% is in the top ten. The donor group consisted entirely of healthy Caucasians. Germline V CDR1 and CDR2: SGHRS, YFSETQ. The CDR3 consists of 15 residues. The trim removed 4 bases at V and 8 bases at J, leaving 12 bases unmatched. These data come from a study of identical twins. Study outcomes and limitations: The more abundant beta clonotypes in cord blood had fewer insertions, and memory repertoires did not show this.

The sample was also reused in another study, on yellow fever vaccine responses in identical twins. That source adds: As reported, the vaccine T cell response of twins seemed partly convergent and partly personalized.

The chain employs TRBV5-1 and TRBJ2-3; 8 nucleotides line up with TRBD1. The TCR originated in a woman between 18 and 29 years old in good health. Material for sequencing was PBMCs. The CDR3 region is CASSRQTGDLGTQYF. In DNA form, the CDR3 reads TGCGCCAGCAGCCGCCAGACAGGGGATTTAGGTACGCAGTATTTT. The entire variable domain, with the rest obtained from reference TRBV5-1 and TRBJ2-3, is as follows: KAGVTQTPRYLIKTRGQQVTLSCSPISGHRSVSWYQQTPGQGLQFLFEYFSETQRNKGNFPGRFSGRQFSNSRSEMNVSTLELGDSALYLCASSRQTGDLGTQYFGPGTRLTVL.